This T cell receptor beta chain was recorded in a study of response to subunit inactivated influenza vaccine. Via MiXCR, TCRdb re-called the RT-PCR reads, giving one row per CDR3 protein. The data show 400,000 to 550,000 distinct CDR3 sequences, with around 25% seen just once and 1.5% to 2% held by the top ten. The CDR3 totals 16 residues. The V segment lost 4 bases and the J segment 1 base; nucleotides outside the gene matches: 2. The sample holds many counts of this clonotype. V and J are TRBV12-3 or TRBV12-4 and TRBJ2-3; 13 bases match TRBD2. This sequence originates from a man in his fifties or sixties who received an inactivated influenza vaccine. The starting material was CD4+ T cells sorted from PBMCs, obtained approximately 5 days after vaccination. Here the CDR3 DNA reads TGTGCCAGCAGTTGGGGGACTAGCGGGGGCACAGATACGCAGTATTTT. Amino acids: CASSWGTSGGTDTQYF.